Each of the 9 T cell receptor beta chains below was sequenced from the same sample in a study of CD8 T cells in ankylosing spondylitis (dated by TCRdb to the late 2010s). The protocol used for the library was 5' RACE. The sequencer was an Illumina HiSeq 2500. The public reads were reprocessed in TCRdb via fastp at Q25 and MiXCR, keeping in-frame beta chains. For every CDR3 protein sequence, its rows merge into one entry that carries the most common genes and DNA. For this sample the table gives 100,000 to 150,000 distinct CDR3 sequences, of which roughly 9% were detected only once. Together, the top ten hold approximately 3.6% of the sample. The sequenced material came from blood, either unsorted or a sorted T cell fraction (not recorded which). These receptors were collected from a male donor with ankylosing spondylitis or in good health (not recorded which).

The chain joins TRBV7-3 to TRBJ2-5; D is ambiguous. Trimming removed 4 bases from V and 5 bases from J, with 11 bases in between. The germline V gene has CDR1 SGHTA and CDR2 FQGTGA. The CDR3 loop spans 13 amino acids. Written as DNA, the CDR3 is TGTGCCAGCAGCTCGAGTGTTCGGGAGACCCAGTACTTC. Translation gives CASSSSVRETQYF. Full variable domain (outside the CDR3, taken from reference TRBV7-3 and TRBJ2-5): GAGVSQTPSNKVTEKGKYVELRCDPISGHTALYWYRQSLGQGPEFLIYFQGTGAADDSGLPNDRFFAVRPEGSVSTLKIQRTERGDSAVYLCASSSSVRETQYFGPGTRLLVL.

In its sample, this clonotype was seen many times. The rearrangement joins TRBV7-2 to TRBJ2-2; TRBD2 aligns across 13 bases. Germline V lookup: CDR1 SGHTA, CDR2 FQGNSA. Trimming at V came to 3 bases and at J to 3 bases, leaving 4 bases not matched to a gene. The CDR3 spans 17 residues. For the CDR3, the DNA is TGTGCCAGCAGCTTTACTAGCGGGAGGGCGGACACCGGGGAGCTGTTTTTT. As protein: CASSFTSGRADTGELFF.

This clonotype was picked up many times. The CDR3 DNA sequence: TGTGCCAGCAAAATAGCGGCAAGCTCCTACGAGCAGTACTTC. It codes for CASKIAASSYEQYF. The chain has TRBV7-9 and TRBJ2-7; D is perhaps TRBD2 (6 bases). V lost 7 bases and J lost 0, with 13 bases in between. CDR3 size: 14 residues. Germline CDR1 and CDR2: SEHNR and FQNEAQ (reference sequence).

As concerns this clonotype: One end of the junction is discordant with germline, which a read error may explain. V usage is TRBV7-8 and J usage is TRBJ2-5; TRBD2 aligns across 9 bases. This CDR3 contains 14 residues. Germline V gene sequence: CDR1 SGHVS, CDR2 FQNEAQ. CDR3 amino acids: CASNLAGEAGPQYF. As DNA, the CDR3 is TGTGCCAGCAACTTAGCGGGAGAGGCGGGTCCCCAGTACTTC.

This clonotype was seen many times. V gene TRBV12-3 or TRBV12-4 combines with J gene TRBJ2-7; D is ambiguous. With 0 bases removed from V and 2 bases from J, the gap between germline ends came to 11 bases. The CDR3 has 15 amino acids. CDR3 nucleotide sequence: TGTGCCAGCAGTTTAGCGCATATGGTTCCCTACGAGCAGTACTTC. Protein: CASSLAHMVPYEQYF.

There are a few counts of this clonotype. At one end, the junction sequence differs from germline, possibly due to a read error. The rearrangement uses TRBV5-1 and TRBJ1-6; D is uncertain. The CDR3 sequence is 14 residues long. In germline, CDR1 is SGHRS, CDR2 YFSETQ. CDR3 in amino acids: CASRSNSDNSPLHF. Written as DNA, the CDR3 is TGCGCCAGCAGAAGCAACTCCGATAATTCACCCCTCCACTTT.

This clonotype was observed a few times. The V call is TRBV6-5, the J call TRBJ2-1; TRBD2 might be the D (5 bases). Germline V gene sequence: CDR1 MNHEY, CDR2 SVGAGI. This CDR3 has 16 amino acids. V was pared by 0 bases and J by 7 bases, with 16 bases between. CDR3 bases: TGTGCCAGCAGTTACTCCCCTAGCCCCCCTTTAAATGAGCAGTTCTTC. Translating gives CASSYSPSPPLNEQFF.

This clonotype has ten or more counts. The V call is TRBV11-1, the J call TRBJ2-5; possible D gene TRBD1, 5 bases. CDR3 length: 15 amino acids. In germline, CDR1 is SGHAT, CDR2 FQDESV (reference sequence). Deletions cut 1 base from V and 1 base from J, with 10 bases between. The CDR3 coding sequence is TGTGCCAGCAGCTTAGAGGGGCGATTCCAAGAGACCCAGTACTTC. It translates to CASSLEGRFQETQYF.

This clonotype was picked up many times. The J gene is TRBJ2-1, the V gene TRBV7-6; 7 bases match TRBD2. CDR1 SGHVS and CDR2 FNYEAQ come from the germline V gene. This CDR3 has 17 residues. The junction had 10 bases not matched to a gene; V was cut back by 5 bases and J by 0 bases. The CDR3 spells CASSPEEGGGSYNEQFF. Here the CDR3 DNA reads TGTGCCAGCAGCCCAGAGGAGGGCGGGGGCTCCTACAATGAGCAGTTCTTC.